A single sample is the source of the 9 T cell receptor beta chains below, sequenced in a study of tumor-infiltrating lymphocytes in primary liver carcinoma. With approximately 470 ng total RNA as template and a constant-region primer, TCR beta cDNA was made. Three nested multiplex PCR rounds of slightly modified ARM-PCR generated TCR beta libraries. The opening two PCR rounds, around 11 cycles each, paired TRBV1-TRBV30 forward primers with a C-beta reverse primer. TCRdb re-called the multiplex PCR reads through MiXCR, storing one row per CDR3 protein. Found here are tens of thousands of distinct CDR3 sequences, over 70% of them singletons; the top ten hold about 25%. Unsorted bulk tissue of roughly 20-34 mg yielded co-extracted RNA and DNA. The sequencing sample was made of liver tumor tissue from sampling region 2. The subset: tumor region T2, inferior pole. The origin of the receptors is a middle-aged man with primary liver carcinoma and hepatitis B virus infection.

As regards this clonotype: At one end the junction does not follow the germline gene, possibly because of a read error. The CDR3 here is CASSLSVELAGGGYEQCF. The CDR3 DNA reads as TGTGCAAGCAGCTTATCCGTTGAACTAGCGGGAGGGGGGTACGAGCAGTGCTTC. The rearrangement joins TRBV11-2 to TRBJ2-7; 13 nucleotides match TRBD2. Germline loops: CDR1 SGHAT, CDR2 FQNNGV. The CDR3 is made up of 18 amino acids.

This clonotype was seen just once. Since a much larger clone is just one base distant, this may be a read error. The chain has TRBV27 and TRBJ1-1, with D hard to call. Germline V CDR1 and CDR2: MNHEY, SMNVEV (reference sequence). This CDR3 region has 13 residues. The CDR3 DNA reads TGTGCCAGCAGTTCGGGTACAGACACTGAAGCTCTCTTT. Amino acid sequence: CASSSGTDTEALF.

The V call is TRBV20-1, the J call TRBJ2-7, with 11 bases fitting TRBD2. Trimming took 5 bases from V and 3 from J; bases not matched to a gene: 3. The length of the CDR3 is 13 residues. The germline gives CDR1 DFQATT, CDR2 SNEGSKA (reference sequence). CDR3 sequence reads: CSAVAGGNYEQYF. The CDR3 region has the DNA TGCAGTGCTGTAGCGGGAGGGAACTACGAGCAGTACTTC.

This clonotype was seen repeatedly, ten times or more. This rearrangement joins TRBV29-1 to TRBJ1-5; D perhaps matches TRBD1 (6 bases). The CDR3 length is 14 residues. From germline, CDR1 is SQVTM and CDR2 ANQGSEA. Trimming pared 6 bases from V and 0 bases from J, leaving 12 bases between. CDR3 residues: CSVSGGASNQPQHF. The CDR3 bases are TGCAGCGTGTCCGGGGGCGCTAGCAATCAGCCCCAGCATTTT. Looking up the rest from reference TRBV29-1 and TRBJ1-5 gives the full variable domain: SAVISQKPSRDICQRGTSLTIQCQVDSQVTMMFWYRQQPGQSLTLIATANQGSEATYESGFVIDKFPISRPNLTFSTLTVSNMSPEDSSIYLCSVSGGASNQPQHFGDGTRLSIL.

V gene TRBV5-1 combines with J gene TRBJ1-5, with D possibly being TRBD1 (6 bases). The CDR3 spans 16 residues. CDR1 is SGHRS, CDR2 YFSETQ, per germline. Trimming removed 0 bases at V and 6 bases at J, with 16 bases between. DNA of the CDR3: TGCGCCAGCAGCTTGGCCCCAGGGGCGCGAGGTCAGCCCCAGCATTTT. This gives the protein CASSLAPGARGQPQHF.

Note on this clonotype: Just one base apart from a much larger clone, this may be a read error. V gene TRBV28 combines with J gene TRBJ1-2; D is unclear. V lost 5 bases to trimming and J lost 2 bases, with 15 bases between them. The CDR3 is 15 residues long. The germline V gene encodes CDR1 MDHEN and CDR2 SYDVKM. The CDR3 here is CASSNLDRKNYGYTF. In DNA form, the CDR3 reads TGTGCCAGCAGTAATCTCGACCGAAAAAACTATGGCTACACCTTC.

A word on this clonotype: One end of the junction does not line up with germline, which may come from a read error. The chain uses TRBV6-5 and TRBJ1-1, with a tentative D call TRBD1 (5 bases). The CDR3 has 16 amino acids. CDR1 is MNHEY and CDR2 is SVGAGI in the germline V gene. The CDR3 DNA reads TGTACCAGTAGTTACGCGGGACCCCGGGATGAGGCTGAAGCTTTCTTT. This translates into CTSSYAGPRDEAEAFF.

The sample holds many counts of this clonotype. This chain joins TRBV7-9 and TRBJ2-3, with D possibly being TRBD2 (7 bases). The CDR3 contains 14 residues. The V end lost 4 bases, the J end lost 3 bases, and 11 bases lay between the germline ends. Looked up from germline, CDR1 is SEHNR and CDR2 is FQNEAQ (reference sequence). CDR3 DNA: TGTGCCAGCAGCTACGGGGGGCCGACAGATACGCAGTATTTT. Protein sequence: CASSYGGPTDTQYF.

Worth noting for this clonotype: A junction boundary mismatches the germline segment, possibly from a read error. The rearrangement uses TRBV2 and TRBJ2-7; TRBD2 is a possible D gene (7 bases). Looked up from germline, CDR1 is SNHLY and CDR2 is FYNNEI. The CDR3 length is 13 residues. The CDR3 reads CTSRGLYHYEQYF. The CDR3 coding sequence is TGTACCAGCAGGGGACTATACCACTACGAGCAGTACTTC. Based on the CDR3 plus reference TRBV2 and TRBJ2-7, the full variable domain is EPEVTQTPSHQVTQMGQEVILRCVPISNHLYFYWYRQILGQKVEFLVSFYNNEISEKSEIFDDQFSVERPDGSNFTLKIRSTKLEDSAMYFCTSRGLYHYEQYFGPGTRLTVT.